This passage covers 19 T cell receptor beta chains from one sample sequenced in a study of Ad26.COV2.S vaccination and SARS-CoV-2 variants. As for treatment: 19 received Ad26.COV2.S at low or high dose, single or two shots; 5 received placebo; per-sample allocation not given. Vaccine and placebo recipients were sampled on day 63 after the first injection. Sequencing used immunoSEQ multiplex PCR; TCRdb keeps in-frame clones, though not all of them. Seen here are approximately 420,000 clones, 70% to 90% observed once, and the top ten hold about 3.6%. Here the sequenced sample was peripheral blood, taken in a trial of Ad26.COV2.S vaccine versus placebo. The receptors were sampled from a person between 18 and 60 years old who received the Ad26.COV2.S COVID-19 vaccine or a placebo.

The chain combines TRBV28 with TRBJ2-2, with 15 positions matching TRBD2. The ends lost 3 bases at V and 5 bases at J; junction bases unmatched: 1. This CDR3 is built from 16 residues. Germline CDR1 and CDR2: MDHEN and SYDVKM. The CDR3 bases are TGTGCCAGCAGTTTGGGACTAGCGGGGGGAACCGGGGAGCTGTTTTTT. Translation gives CASSLGLAGGTGELFF. Full variable domain (outside the CDR3, taken from reference TRBV28 and TRBJ2-2): DVKVTQSSRYLVKRTGEKVFLECVQDMDHENMFWYRQDPGLGLRLIYFSYDVKMKEKGDIPEGYSVSREKKERFSLILESASTNQTSMYLCASSLGLAGGTGELFFGEGSRLTVL.

The chain employs TRBV7-9 and TRBJ1-1; D uncertain. The germline gives CDR1 SEHNR, CDR2 FQNEAQ (reference sequence). CDR3 length: 13 residues. The V end lost 5 bases, the J end lost 2 bases, and 9 bases lay between the germline ends. DNA for the CDR3: TGTGCCAGCAGCGACCAGGCCAACACTGAAGCTTTCTTT. Translating it yields CASSDQANTEAFF.

The chain links TRBV4-3 to TRBJ1-2; 7 nucleotides line up with TRBD1. The CDR3 is 16 amino acids. Losses at the gene ends were 3 bases for V and 4 bases for J; bases not matched to a gene: 11. Per germline, CDR1 LGHNA and CDR2 YSLEER. CDR3 amino acids: CASSHIRQGSVYGYTF. The CDR3 nucleotides are TGCGCCAGCAGCCACATCAGACAGGGTTCGGTCTATGGCTACACCTTC.

V usage is TRBV7-2 and J usage is TRBJ1-1; 10 bases match TRBD1. There are 14 residues in the CDR3. CDR1 is SGHTA and CDR2 is FQGNSA in the germline V gene. Losses at the gene ends were 7 bases for V and 5 bases for J; bases not matched to a gene: 7. Written as DNA, the CDR3 is TGTGCCAGCAACCCTGGGACAGGGGAAACTGAAGCTTTCTTT. Translated, it gives CASNPGTGETEAFF.

The V and J genes are TRBV18 and TRBJ1-4; D might be TRBD1 (5 bases). The CDR3 covers 15 residues. CDR1 KGHSH and CDR2 LQKENI come from the germline V gene. Trimming stripped 3 bases from V and 3 bases from J, with 11 bases between. CDR3 DNA sequence: TGTGCCAGCTCACCCGGGGCAGTCCCTAATGAAAAACTGTTTTTT. This gives the protein CASSPGAVPNEKLFF. Full variable domain (remainder filled in from reference TRBV18 and TRBJ1-4): NAGVMQNPRHLVRRRGQEARLRCSPMKGHSHVYWYRQLPEEGLKFMVYLQKENIIDESGMPKERFSAEFPKEGPSILRIQQVVRGDSAAYFCASSPGAVPNEKLFFGSGTQLSVL.

This clone is a singleton in its sample. The V and J genes are TRBV6-5 and TRBJ1-1, with D possibly TRBD1 on 5 matching bases. The germline V gene has CDR1 MNHEY and CDR2 SVGAGI. Trimming removed 6 bases at V and 2 bases at J, with 10 bases between. The CDR3 loop spans 13 amino acids. The CDR3 DNA sequence: TGTGCCAGCAGGCTCCAGGGAAACACTGAAGCTTTCTTT. Amino acids: CASRLQGNTEAFF.

This chain connects TRBV7-9 to TRBJ2-7, with unresolved D. Germline lookup yields CDR1 SEHNR and CDR2 FQNEAQ (reference sequence). The V and J ends lost 1 base and 5 bases respectively, with 9 bases between them. This CDR3 has 13 amino acids. The CDR3 reads CASSLVPPNEQYF. The CDR3 nucleotides read TGTGCCAGCAGCTTAGTACCTCCCAACGAGCAGTACTTC.

The CDR3: CASSIGTSGGPTYNEQFF. In DNA form, the CDR3 reads TGTGCCAGTAGTATAGGGACTAGCGGGGGGCCAACCTACAATGAGCAGTTCTTC. The chain combines TRBV19 with TRBJ2-1; TRBD2 aligns across 14 bases. V dropped 1 base and J dropped 2; count of bases not matched to a gene: 4. The CDR3 loop spans 18 amino acids. CDR1 is LNHDA and CDR2 is SQIVND in the germline V gene (reference sequence).

This rearrangement joins TRBV29-1 to TRBJ1-1; the match to TRBD1 covers 11 bases. With V trimmed by 7 bases and J by 6 bases, 4 bases remained unmatched. The germline CDR1 and CDR2 sequences are SQVTM and ANQGSEA. The CDR3 consists of 12 residues. CDR3 loop: CSARTGGPEAFF. The CDR3 nucleotides read TGCAGCGCCCGGACAGGGGGCCCTGAAGCTTTCTTT.

The chain employs TRBV10-1 and TRBJ2-7, with 8 bases aligning to TRBD1. Germline loops: CDR1 WNHNN, CDR2 SYGVQD (reference sequence). This CDR3 spans 13 amino acids. Germline trimming cut 3 bases from V and 11 bases from J; bases unmatched to any gene: 9. The CDR3 protein is CASSEVQGEPEYF. The CDR3 nucleotides are TGCGCCAGCAGTGAAGTACAGGGGGAACCGGAGTACTTC.

The J gene is TRBJ2-5, the V gene TRBV5-1; 10 bases line up with TRBD2. The CDR3 has 16 residues. V was pared by 3 bases and J by 1 base, with 6 bases of the junction left unmatched. Per the germline V gene, CDR1 is SGHRS and CDR2 is YFSETQ. DNA of the CDR3: TGCGCCAGCAGCTCCCTAGCGGGGGAGTCCCAAGAGACCCAGTACTTC. This encodes CASSSLAGESQETQYF.

V usage is TRBV12-3 or TRBV12-4 and J usage is TRBJ1-2; D remains ambiguous. The CDR3 runs 12 residues. V was pared by 2 bases and J by 4 bases, with 5 bases between. CDR3 coding DNA: TGTGCCAGCAGTTTAAACAGCTATGGCTACACCTTC. The encoded protein is CASSLNSYGYTF.

The chain carries TRBV6-5 and TRBJ1-5; D remains unclear. CDR3 size: 13 residues. CDR1 is MNHEY and CDR2 is SVGAGI in the germline V gene. The CDR3 sequence: CAVTHDSNQPQHF. DNA of the CDR3: TGTGCTGTGACGCACGATAGCAATCAGCCCCAGCATTTT.

The chain uses TRBV5-1 and TRBJ2-1, with 10 nucleotides matching TRBD2. The ends lost 4 bases at V and 7 bases at J; junction bases unmatched: 8. CDR3 length equals 15 residues. Germline V gives CDR1 SGHRS, CDR2 YFSETQ. CDR3 sequence: CASSVLAGADNEQFF. For the CDR3, the DNA is TGCGCCAGCAGCGTCCTAGCGGGGGCCGATAATGAGCAGTTCTTC.

A remark on this clone: No DNA is shown, since the ends of the CDR3 on it are uncertain; the CDR3 is the one TCRdb lists. This chain uses TRBV24-1 with TRBJ2-5; the table gives TRBD1 as D, unverified against the DNA. Germline assignment: CDR1 KGHDR and CDR2 SFDVKD. The length of the CDR3 is 15 amino acids, counting both ends. CDR3 amino acids: CATSDSGQGEETQYF.

This rearrangement joins TRBV5-4 to TRBJ1-2; D gene unclear. CDR3 length: 14 residues. V lost 1 base and J lost 5, with 12 bases in between. Germline CDR1 and CDR2: SGHNT and YYREEE (reference sequence). CDR3 loop: CASSLNTDQYGYTF. As DNA, the CDR3 is TGTGCCAGCAGCTTGAACACAGACCAATATGGCTACACCTTC.

The chain employs TRBV7-9 and TRBJ2-5; TRBD1 might be the D (7 bases). The CDR3 runs to 15 residues. V lost 5 bases, J lost 2 bases, and 15 bases lay in between. Germline V lookup: CDR1 SEHNR, CDR2 FQNEAQ (reference sequence). The CDR3 reads CASSPSVRGQETQYF. CDR3 DNA: TGTGCCAGCAGCCCTAGCGTCAGGGGGCAAGAGACCCAGTACTTC.

The chain links TRBV30 to TRBJ2-7; 7 bases fit TRBD1. Trimming took 2 bases from V and 4 from J; bases not matched to a gene: 5. Germline values: CDR1 GTSNPN, CDR2 SVGIG (reference sequence). This CDR3 contains 13 residues. CDR3 region: CAWSPQQGYEQYF. As DNA, the CDR3 is TGTGCCTGGAGTCCCCAACAGGGGTACGAGCAGTACTTC.

The rearrangement uses TRBV5-1 and TRBJ2-2; perhaps TRBD1 as D (5 bases). In germline, CDR1 is SGHRS, CDR2 YFSETQ. This CDR3 is 14 amino acids long. V lost 7 bases to trimming and J lost 4 bases, with 14 bases between them. The DNA of the CDR3 is TGCGCCAGCCGAGCCAGGGTAGGCACCGGGGAGCTGTTTTTT. It yields the protein CASRARVGTGELFF.